This T cell receptor (beta chain) was recovered during a study of blood T cell repertoires in COVID-19. This CDR3 region has 15 residues. J was trimmed by 0 bases and V by 4 bases; bases with no gene match: 2. The germline gives CDR1 LGHDT, CDR2 YNNKEL (reference sequence). Generated by immunoSEQ multiplex PCR, the TCRdb table keeps only in-frame clones and is missing some. The table includes around 170,000 clones, around four fifths detected once. The TCR comes from a woman in her sixties or seventies with COVID-19, enrolled during active disease. Material for sequencing was peripheral blood. The chain combines TRBV3-1 (or the pseudogene TRBV3-2) with TRBJ2-1; 8 bases fit TRBD2. The CDR3 bases are TGTGCCAGCAGCCTTAGCGGGACCTCCTACAATGAGCAGTTCTTC. It encodes CASSLSGTSYNEQFF.